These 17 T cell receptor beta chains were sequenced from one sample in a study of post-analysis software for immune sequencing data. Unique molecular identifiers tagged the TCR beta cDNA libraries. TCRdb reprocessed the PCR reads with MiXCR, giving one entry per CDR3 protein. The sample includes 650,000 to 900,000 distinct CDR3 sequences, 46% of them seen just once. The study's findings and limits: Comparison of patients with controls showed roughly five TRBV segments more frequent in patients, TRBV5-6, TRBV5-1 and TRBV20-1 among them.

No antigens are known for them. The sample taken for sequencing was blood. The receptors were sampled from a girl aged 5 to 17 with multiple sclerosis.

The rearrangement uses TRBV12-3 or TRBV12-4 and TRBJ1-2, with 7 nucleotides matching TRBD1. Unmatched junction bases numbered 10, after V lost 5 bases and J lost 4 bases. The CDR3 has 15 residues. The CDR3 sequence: CASSHGTAGGYGYTF. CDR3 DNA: TGTGCCAGCAGTCACGGGACAGCGGGGGGCTATGGCTACACCTTC.

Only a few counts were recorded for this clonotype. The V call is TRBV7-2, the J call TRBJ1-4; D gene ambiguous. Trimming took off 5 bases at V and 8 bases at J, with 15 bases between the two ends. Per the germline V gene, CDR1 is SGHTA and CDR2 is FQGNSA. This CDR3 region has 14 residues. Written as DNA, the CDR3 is TGTGCCAGCAGCATCGGACCGGGTGGCGAAAAACTGTTTTTT. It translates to CASSIGPGGEKLFF.

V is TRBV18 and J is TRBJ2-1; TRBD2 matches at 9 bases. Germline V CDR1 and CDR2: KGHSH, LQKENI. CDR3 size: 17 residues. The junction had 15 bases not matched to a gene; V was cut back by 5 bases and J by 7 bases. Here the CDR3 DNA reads TGTGCCAGCTCATCTTCAATAGCGGGAGCTGGGGGGAATGAGCAGTTCTTC. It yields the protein CASSSSIAGAGGNEQFF.

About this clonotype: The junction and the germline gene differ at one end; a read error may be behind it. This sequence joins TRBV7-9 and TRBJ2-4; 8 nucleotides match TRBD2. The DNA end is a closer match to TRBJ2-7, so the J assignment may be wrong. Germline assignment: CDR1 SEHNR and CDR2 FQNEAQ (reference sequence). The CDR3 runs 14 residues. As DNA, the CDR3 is TGTACCAGCAGCTCTGAGCGGGGGCACTACGAGCAGTACTTC. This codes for CTSSSERGHYEQYF.

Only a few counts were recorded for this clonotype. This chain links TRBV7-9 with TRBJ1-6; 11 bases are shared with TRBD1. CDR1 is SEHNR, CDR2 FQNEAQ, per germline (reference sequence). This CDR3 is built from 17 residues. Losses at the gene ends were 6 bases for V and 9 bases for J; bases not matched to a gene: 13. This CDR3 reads CASSSHEDRGRLSPLHF. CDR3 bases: TGTGCCAGCAGTTCACACGAGGACAGGGGGCGACTTTCACCCCTCCACTTT.

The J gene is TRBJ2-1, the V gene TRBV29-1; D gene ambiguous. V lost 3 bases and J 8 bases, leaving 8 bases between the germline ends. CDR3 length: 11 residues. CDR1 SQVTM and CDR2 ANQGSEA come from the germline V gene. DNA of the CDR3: TGCAGCGTTGACGGGTTGGATGAGCAGTTCTTC. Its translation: CSVDGLDEQFF.

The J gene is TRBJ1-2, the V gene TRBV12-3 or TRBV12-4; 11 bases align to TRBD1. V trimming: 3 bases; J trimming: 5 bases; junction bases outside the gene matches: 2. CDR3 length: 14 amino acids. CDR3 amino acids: CASSFRDRGYGYTF. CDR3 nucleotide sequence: TGTGCCAGCAGTTTCCGGGACAGGGGGTATGGCTACACCTTC.

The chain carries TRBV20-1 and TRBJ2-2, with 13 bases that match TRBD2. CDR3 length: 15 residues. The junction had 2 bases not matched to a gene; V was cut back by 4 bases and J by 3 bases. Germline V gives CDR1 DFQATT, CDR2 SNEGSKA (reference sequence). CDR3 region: CSATGLAGDTGELFF. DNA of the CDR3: TGCAGTGCTACAGGACTAGCGGGAGACACCGGGGAGCTGTTTTTT.

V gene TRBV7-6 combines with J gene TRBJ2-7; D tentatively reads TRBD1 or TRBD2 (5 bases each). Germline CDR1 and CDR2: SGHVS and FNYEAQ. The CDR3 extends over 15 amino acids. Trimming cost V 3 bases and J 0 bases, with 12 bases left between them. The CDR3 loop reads CASSLRGTSSYEQYF. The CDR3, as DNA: TGTGCCAGCAGCTTGAGGGGAACCAGCTCCTACGAGCAGTACTTC.

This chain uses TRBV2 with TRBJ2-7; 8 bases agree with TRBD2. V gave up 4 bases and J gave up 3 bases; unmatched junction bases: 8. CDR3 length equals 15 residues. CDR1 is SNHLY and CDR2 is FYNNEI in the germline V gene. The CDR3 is CASSAATSGSYEQYF. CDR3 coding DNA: TGTGCCAGCAGTGCCGCGACCAGCGGGAGCTACGAGCAGTACTTC.

The CDR3 nucleotides read TGTGCCAGCAGTTTAGGGGCGGGAGGGTACTTCACAGATACGCAGTATTTT. This codes for CASSLGAGGYFTDTQYF. The chain combines TRBV27 with TRBJ2-3; 9 bases are a match to TRBD2. The V gene end was trimmed by 2 bases and the J gene end by 2 bases; junction bases not matched to a gene: 8. Germline loops: CDR1 MNHEY, CDR2 SMNVEV (reference sequence). This CDR3 contains 17 residues.

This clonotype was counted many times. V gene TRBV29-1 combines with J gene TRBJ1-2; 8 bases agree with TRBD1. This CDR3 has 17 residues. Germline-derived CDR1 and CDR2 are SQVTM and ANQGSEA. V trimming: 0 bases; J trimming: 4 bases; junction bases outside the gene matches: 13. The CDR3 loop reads CSVEERGAGGGSYGYTF. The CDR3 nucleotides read TGCAGCGTTGAAGAACGAGGGGCAGGGGGCGGTAGCTATGGCTACACCTTC.

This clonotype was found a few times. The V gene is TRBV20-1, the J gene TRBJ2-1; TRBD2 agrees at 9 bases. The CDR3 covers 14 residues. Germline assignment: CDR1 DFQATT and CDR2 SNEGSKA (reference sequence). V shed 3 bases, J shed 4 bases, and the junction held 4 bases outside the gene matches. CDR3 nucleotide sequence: TGCAGTGCTAGCAGCGGGAGGCTTTACAATGAGCAGTTCTTC. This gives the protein CSASSGRLYNEQFF.

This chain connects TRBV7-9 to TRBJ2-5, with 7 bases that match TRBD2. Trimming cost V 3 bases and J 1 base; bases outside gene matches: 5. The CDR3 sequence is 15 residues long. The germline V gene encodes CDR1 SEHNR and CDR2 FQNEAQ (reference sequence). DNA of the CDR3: TGTGCCAGCAGCTTGGAAAGCGGGATCCAAGAGACCCAGTACTTC. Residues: CASSLESGIQETQYF.

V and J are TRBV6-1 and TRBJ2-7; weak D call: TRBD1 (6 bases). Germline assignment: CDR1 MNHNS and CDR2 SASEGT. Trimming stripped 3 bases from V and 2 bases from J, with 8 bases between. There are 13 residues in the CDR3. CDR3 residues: CASSERTAYEQYF. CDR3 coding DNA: TGTGCCAGCAGTGAGCGGACAGCCTACGAGCAGTACTTC.

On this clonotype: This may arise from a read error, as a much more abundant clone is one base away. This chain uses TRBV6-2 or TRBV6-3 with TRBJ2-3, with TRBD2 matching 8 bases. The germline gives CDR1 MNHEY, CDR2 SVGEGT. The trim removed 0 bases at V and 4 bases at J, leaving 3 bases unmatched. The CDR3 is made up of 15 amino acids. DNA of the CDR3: TGTGCCAGCAGTTACTCGGCAGCGGGAGCAGATACGCAGTATTTT. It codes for CASSYSAAGADTQYF.

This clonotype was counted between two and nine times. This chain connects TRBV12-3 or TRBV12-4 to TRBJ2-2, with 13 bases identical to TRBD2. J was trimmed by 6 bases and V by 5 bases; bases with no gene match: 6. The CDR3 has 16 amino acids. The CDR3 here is CASSPWTSGRSGELFF. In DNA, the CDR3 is TGTGCCAGCAGTCCCTGGACTAGCGGGAGATCCGGGGAGCTGTTTTTT.